This passage covers 26 T cell receptor beta chains from one sample sequenced in a study of OX40 agonist ivuxolimab in advanced cancers. TCRdb's copy holds only in-frame clones and misses some; the assay was immunoSEQ multiplex PCR. The repertoire holds about 86,000 clones, 75% to 90% seen once, with under 0.25% in the top ten. The specimen comprised CD4+ or CD8+ T cells sorted from blood, sampled in a trial of the OX40 agonist ivuxolimab. The receptor source for this set is an adult with an advanced solid tumor such as melanoma, head and neck, liver or kidney cancer.

The V gene is TRBV5-6, the J gene TRBJ2-7, with unresolved D. V was cut by 1 base and J by 3 bases, with 14 bases left in between. CDR3 size: 15 residues. In germline, CDR1 is SGHDT, CDR2 YYEEEE. The CDR3 spells CASSLPGQAVYEQYV. The CDR3 nucleotides read TGTGCCAGCAGCTTGCCCGGCCAGGCAGTCTACGAGCAGTACGTC.

The CDR3 reads CASSQDLRAGQGAGNTEAFF. The CDR3 DNA reads TGTGCCAGCAGCCAAGATTTACGGGCCGGACAGGGGGCTGGGAACACTGAAGCTTTCTTT. The gene calls are TRBV14 and TRBJ1-1; 11 bases agree with TRBD1. Germline V gene lookup returns CDR1 SGHDN and CDR2 FVKESK. The trim removed 0 bases at V and 1 base at J, leaving 13 bases unmatched. The CDR3 covers 20 residues.

This rearrangement joins TRBV27 to TRBJ2-2; TRBD1 aligns across 11 bases. V was pared by 2 bases and J by 2 bases, with 4 bases of the junction left unmatched. The CDR3 has 17 amino acids. The germline V gene has CDR1 MNHEY and CDR2 SMNVEV (reference sequence). The CDR3 DNA sequence: TGTGCCAGCAGTTTAGAGGGGACAGGGGGTAACACCGGGGAGCTGTTTTTT. It translates to CASSLEGTGGNTGELFF.

V is TRBV5-1 and J is TRBJ2-5; 10 bases align to TRBD2. There are 18 residues in the CDR3. CDR1 and CDR2 from the germline V gene are SGHRS and YFSETQ. The V gene end was trimmed by 4 bases and the J gene end by 0 bases; junction bases not matched to a gene: 12. The CDR3 DNA reads TGCGCCAGCAGCCGGAGGCCTAGCGGGGGTGTGTACCAAGAGACCCAGTACTTC. This gives the protein CASSRRPSGGVYQETQYF.

For this clone: Germline and junction disagree at one end, which may indicate a read error. This chain links TRBV2 with TRBJ2-3; D perhaps matches TRBD1 (6 bases). The CDR3 loop spans 14 amino acids. Germline V lookup: CDR1 SNHLY, CDR2 FYNNEI. This CDR3 reads CASREDRTTDTQYF. In nucleotides, the CDR3 is TGTGCCAGCAGGGAAGACAGGACCACAGATACGCAGTATTTT.

This chain joins TRBV7-6 and TRBJ2-3; 12 nucleotides match TRBD2. Germline trimming cut 2 bases from V and 2 bases from J; bases unmatched to any gene: 5. The CDR3 spans 17 residues. Germline CDR1 and CDR2: SGHVS and FNYEAQ. The CDR3 region is CASSLPTSGGSTDTQYF. Here the CDR3 DNA reads TGTGCCAGCAGCTTACCTACTAGCGGGGGGTCCACAGATACGCAGTATTTT. The variable domain in full, completed from reference TRBV7-6 and TRBJ2-3, reads GAGVSQSPRYKVTKRGQDVALRCDPISGHVSLYWYRQALGQGPEFLTYFNYEAQQDKSGLPNDRFSAERPEGSISTLTIQRTEQRDSAMYRCASSLPTSGGSTDTQYFGPGTRLTVL.

The V gene is TRBV7-8, the J gene TRBJ1-2, with no clear D. This CDR3 is 15 amino acids long. V lost 1 base to trimming and J lost 2 bases, with 11 bases between them. Germline assignment: CDR1 SGHVS and CDR2 FQNEAQ. The CDR3 nucleotides are TGTGCCAGCAGCTTAGTCGGGGTGGCCAACTATGGCTACACCTTC. It translates to CASSLVGVANYGYTF.

The chain carries TRBV7-2 and TRBJ2-2, with 7 bases aligning to TRBD1. With V trimmed by 2 bases and J by 7 bases, 10 bases remained unmatched. The CDR3 is made up of 16 amino acids. Germline V lookup: CDR1 SGHTA, CDR2 FQGNSA. The CDR3 region is CASSLKWDGTDGELFF. The CDR3 nucleotides read TGTGCCAGCAGCTTAAAATGGGACGGGACAGACGGGGAGCTGTTTTTT.

The table lists this clone with a count of one. The V and J genes are TRBV5-1 and TRBJ2-7; D gene ambiguous. V lost 0 bases to trimming and J lost 5 bases, with 12 bases between them. The CDR3 has 14 amino acids. CDR1 is SGHRS and CDR2 is YFSETQ in the germline V gene. DNA for the CDR3: TGCGCCAGCAGCTTGGGGGCAGTTAGCAACGAGCAGTACGTC. It translates to CASSLGAVSNEQYV.

This sequence joins TRBV25-1 and TRBJ2-5; D gene unclear. There are 14 residues in the CDR3. CDR1 MGHDK and CDR2 SYGVNS come from the germline V gene. The ends were cut back, 7 bases at V and 4 bases at J, with 16 bases in the middle. CDR3: CASIEAQPGETQYF. CDR3 DNA sequence: TGTGCCAGCATAGAGGCCCAACCGGGAGAGACCCAGTACTTC.

CDR3 DNA sequence: TGTGCCAGCAGTGATGGGTGGGGACAGGGGGCCTTTTCGGGAGGCTACACCTTC. It encodes CASSDGWGQGAFSGGYTF. The rearrangement joins TRBV6-1 to TRBJ1-2, with 12 bases fitting TRBD1. The trim removed 3 bases at V and 8 bases at J, leaving 16 bases unmatched. The length of the CDR3 is 18 residues. Germline V gene sequence: CDR1 MNHNS, CDR2 SASEGT.

The chain links TRBV27 to TRBJ2-3; TRBD1 might be the D (5 bases). This CDR3 region has 15 residues. Germline lookup yields CDR1 MNHEY and CDR2 SMNVEV (reference sequence). The V gene lost 5 bases and the J gene lost 0 bases, with 12 bases spanning the gap. The CDR3 here is CASSPRRASTDTQYF. As DNA, the CDR3 is TGTGCCAGCAGTCCCCGCAGGGCTAGCACAGATACGCAGTATTTT.

This chain uses TRBV10-3 with TRBJ1-6; weak D call: TRBD1 (6 bases). Trimming took off 6 bases at V and 5 bases at J, with 11 bases between the two ends. The CDR3 spans 14 residues. The germline gives CDR1 ENHRY, CDR2 SYGVKD. The CDR3: CAISLGGNNSPLHF. CDR3 coding DNA: TGTGCCATCAGCCTAGGGGGAAATAATTCACCCCTCCACTTT.

The V call is TRBV5-4, the J call TRBJ2-1; D gene ambiguous. V shed 0 bases and J shed 3 bases, with 13 bases lying between them. The CDR3 spans 16 residues. Germline V gene data show CDR1 as SGHNT and CDR2 as YYREEE (reference sequence). In DNA form, the CDR3 reads TGTGCCAGCAGCTTGGTGGCCGCCAGCCGCTACAATGAGCAGTTCTTC. Its protein is CASSLVAASRYNEQFF.

The gene calls are TRBV5-1 and TRBJ1-1, with D uncertain. The germline V gene has CDR1 SGHRS and CDR2 YFSETQ. The CDR3 runs to 14 residues. Trimming took 2 bases from V and 1 from J, leaving 9 bases between them. The CDR3 nucleotides read TGCGCCAGCAGCTTCGACGGAGGGAACACTGAAGCTTTCTTT. It yields the protein CASSFDGGNTEAFF. The full variable domain, in which reference TRBV5-1 and TRBJ1-1 provide the parts outside the CDR3, is KAGVTQTPRYLIKTRGQQVTLSCSPISGHRSVSWYQQTPGQGLQFLFEYFSETQRNKGNFPGRFSGRQFSNSRSEMNVSTLELGDSALYLCASSFDGGNTEAFFGQGTRLTVV.

The chain carries TRBV5-1 and TRBJ2-6, with 7 bases fitting TRBD1. CDR1 and CDR2 from the germline V gene are SGHRS and YFSETQ. This CDR3 has 15 amino acids. V lost 4 bases, J lost 2 bases, and 3 bases stayed unmatched. CDR3 sequence reads: CASSATGAGANVLTF. DNA for the CDR3: TGCGCCAGCAGCGCCACAGGGGCTGGGGCCAACGTCCTGACTTTC.

V usage is TRBV9 and J usage is TRBJ2-1; no reliable D call. V shed 0 bases and J shed 7 bases, with 14 bases lying between them. This CDR3 comprises 15 residues. CDR1 and CDR2 (germline): SGDLS, YYNGEE. CDR3 sequence reads: CASSVGITELNEQFF. The CDR3 DNA reads as TGTGCCAGCAGCGTAGGGATAACAGAATTGAATGAGCAGTTCTTC.

This chain links TRBV6-4 with TRBJ2-6, with D hard to call. The CDR3 sequence is 18 residues long. Germline V gene data show CDR1 as MRHNA and CDR2 as SNTAGT. The germline V and J ends were trimmed by 2 bases and 1 base, with 15 bases remaining between them. CDR3 bases: TGTGCCAGCAGTGACACGAGTCGGGTGGGGTCTGGGGCCAACGTCCTGACTTTC. It encodes CASSDTSRVGSGANVLTF.

The rearrangement joins TRBV6-5 to TRBJ2-4; the D gene is possibly TRBD1 (6 bases). Germline loops: CDR1 MNHEY, CDR2 SVGAGI. This CDR3 has 15 residues. Between the trimmed V and J ends, which lost 6 bases and 1 base, there was a span of 13 bases. CDR3 in DNA: TGTGCCAGCAGCAGATGGACAGCGGCCAAAAACATTCAGTACTTC. Its protein product is CASSRWTAAKNIQYF.

V gene TRBV15 combines with J gene TRBJ1-1; 9 bases align to TRBD1. CDR3 size: 17 residues. After removal of 1 base from V and 0 bases from J, the junction contained 6 bases not matched to a gene. Germline-derived CDR1 and CDR2 are LNHNV and YYDKDF (reference sequence). CDR3 sequence: CATSRGGTGTVNTEAFF. CDR3 sequence (DNA): TGTGCCACCAGCAGAGGGGGGACAGGGACCGTGAACACTGAAGCTTTCTTT.

V is TRBV9 and J is TRBJ2-7; TRBD2 agrees at 8 bases. The length of the CDR3 is 14 residues. CDR1 is SGDLS and CDR2 is YYNGEE in the germline V gene. Trimming removed 3 bases from V and 4 bases from J; junction bases left unmatched: 6. The DNA of the CDR3 is TGTGCCAGCAGCGGGGGTGCTAGCGGGTACGAGCAGTACTTC. Amino acid sequence: CASSGGASGYEQYF.

The rearrangement joins TRBV10-3 to TRBJ2-7; D call uncertain. Germline CDR1 is ENHRY and CDR2 is SYGVKD. V was clipped by 3 bases and J by 3 bases, with 12 bases between them. The length of the CDR3 is 14 residues. The CDR3 region is CAISEGFPNYEQYV. DNA of the CDR3: TGTGCCATCAGTGAAGGTTTTCCCAACTACGAGCAGTACGTC.

The CDR3 nucleotides read TGTGCCAGCAGTCGACAGGGGGGGAATCAGCCCCAGCATTTT. This codes for CASSRQGGNQPQHF. The J gene is TRBJ1-5, the V gene TRBV28; 9 bases agree with TRBD1. Germline values: CDR1 MDHEN, CDR2 SYDVKM. The V segment lost 5 bases and the J segment 4 bases; nucleotides outside the gene matches: 3. The CDR3 sequence is 14 residues long.

The chain links TRBV5-4 to TRBJ2-2; a possible D gene is TRBD2 (5 bases). The CDR3 has 15 residues. Trimming cost V 0 bases and J 7 bases, with 13 bases left between them. Germline values: CDR1 SGHNT, CDR2 YYREEE (reference sequence). The CDR3, as DNA: TGTGCCAGCAGCTTGGTAAGAGGGATCGACGGGGAGCTGTTTTTT. Translated, it gives CASSLVRGIDGELFF.

The rearrangement uses TRBV7-2 and TRBJ2-5, with D possibly being TRBD1 (6 bases). This CDR3 contains 13 residues. The V gene's germline CDR1 is SGHTA and CDR2 FQGNSA. Trimming removed 4 bases at V and 5 bases at J, with 11 bases between. CDR3: CASSSERGETQYF. The CDR3 nucleotides read TGTGCCAGCAGCTCCGAGAGGGGGGAGACCCAGTACTTC.

This clone was observed a single time. The chain carries TRBV28 and TRBJ2-7; 13 bases agree with TRBD2. The germline V gene encodes CDR1 MDHEN and CDR2 SYDVKM. The CDR3 spans 16 residues. After removal of 4 bases from V and 2 bases from J, the junction contained 5 bases not matched to a gene. The CDR3 nucleotides read TGTGCCAGCAGTTCCTCTGGGACTAGCGGGGCCTACGAGCAGTACGTC. Residues: CASSSSGTSGAYEQYV.